Given below is one TCR beta chain in context. A single count supports this clone. No antigen is known for it. No much larger clonotype is one base removed from it; base qualities were not supplied. The data originate from a study of blood T cell repertoires in COVID-19 (TCRdb year 2020). As for the study more broadly: Samples covering the acute and convalescent phases of COVID-19 were provided by collaborators in the United States, Italy and Spain. The material from the prospective study consisted of cDNA or gDNA derived from T cells, B-cell-depleted T cells, or PBMCs. Deeply sampled blood TCRbeta repertoires from subjects exposed to, actively infected with, or recovered from COVID-19 were included in the dataset. A freely available public database, intended as a resource for researchers studying the immune response to SARS-CoV-2, is where the repertoires were released. The samples were drawn from the first 160 participants of the ongoing ImmuneRACE study and from 1,254 subjects provided by 6 global collaborators. The sample metadata nearly always contained a de-identified subject ID, COVID-19 status, age in years and sex. Where HLA class I and class II types were available, the types were taken from metadata supplied by the sample provider, not from assay-based typing.

The immunoSEQ Assay, a bias-controlled multiplex PCR, was used to amplify TCRbeta CDR3 regions from genomic DNA. Per the source publication's procedure: Nucleated cell counts per sample were estimated from amplification of reference gene primers within the assay. Sequence reads were collapsed and filtered to measure the absolute abundance of every unique TCRbeta CDR3 rearrangement. Productive Simpson clonality was computed per sample as the square root of Simpson's diversity index over productive rearrangements. In its TCRdb copy, this immuneACCESS table keeps in-frame sequences only and misses some clones. Where compared with another copy, unresolved V genes explain less than half of these, and the others have no known cause. The V and J calls and the clone size are those of that table, but D and trimming were determined from the DNA. A total of some 37,000 clones appear in this sample, roughly 86% of them only once. The ten largest clonotypes hold around a fifth of the sample.

Collaborating institutions collected whole blood in K2EDTA tubes following their own protocols. For TCRbeta analysis, collaborators shipped samples in one of three forms: frozen whole blood, isolated PBMCs, or DNA extracted from either of those sample types. The CDR3 runs 16 amino acids, cysteine and phenylalanine included. Just the 48-base CDR3 DNA is kept, in frame starting at base 1. V and J lose 3 bases and 4 bases, and a span of 18 bases separates them. The germline V gene gives CDR1 as SNHLY and CDR2 as FYNNEI. Points the paper makes about the study in general: The amount of clinical and demographic metadata varied by source and participant and was provided uncurated.

Input material: peripheral blood. This sequence originates from a man aged 50-60 years in a cohort sampled during active COVID-19. The chain employs TRBV2 and TRBJ1-2; the D gene assignment is ambiguous. The DNA is TGTGCCAGCAGTGAGACGGGTATCGTTTCCCTCTATGGCTACACCTTC. It codes for CASSETGIVSLYGYTF. With all but the CDR3 taken from the reference TRBV2 and TRBJ1-2 genes, the full variable domain is: EPEVTQTPSHQVTQMGQEVILRCVPISNHLYFYWYRQILGQKVEFLVSFYNNEISEKSEIFDDQFSVERPDGSNFTLKIRSTKLEDSAMYFCASSETGIVSLYGYTFGSGTRLTVV.